This TCR beta chain was identified during a study of spatial heterogeneity in lung cancer. Study context: The mean occurrence of each unique TCR and UMI combination in raw reads exceeded ten.

There are many counts of this clonotype. From the 5' RACE reads, TCRdb called clonotypes with MiXCR, one entry per CDR3 protein. The repertoire holds approximately 40,000 distinct CDR3 sequences, with 7% to 7.5% as singletons. Time point described: sample taken at primary tumor resection. Donors were over 70 untreated early-stage non-small cell lung cancer patients. TCRs were sequenced from unsorted whole RNA of tumor, nontumor lung or PBMC. Germline assignment: CDR1 MGHRA and CDR2 YSYEKL. The CDR3 totals 16 residues. V was trimmed by 3 bases and J by 0 bases, leaving 13 bases between them. The TCR sequence derives from a female donor with early-stage non-small cell lung cancer. This chain links TRBV4-1 with TRBJ2-3; tentatively, D is TRBD1 (6 bases). The material sequenced was PBMCs, taken at surgery. Here the CDR3 reads CASSHREGESTDTQYF. Written as DNA, the CDR3 is TGCGCCAGCAGCCACCGAGAGGGGGAAAGCACAGATACGCAGTATTTT.